The 26 T cell receptor beta chains in this list originate from one sample, sequenced in a study of siplizumab effects on memory and regulatory T cells. Libraries were prepared by immunoSEQ multiplex PCR; TCRdb keeps only in-frame clonotypes and omits some of them. The table has 85,000 to 130,000 clones, roughly 92% seen once. Sequenced input: Tregs sorted from blood. All receptors derive from a human donor in good health.

The chain uses TRBV5-4 and TRBJ2-2; D is perhaps TRBD1 (6 bases). Germline loops: CDR1 SGHNT, CDR2 YYREEE (reference sequence). The CDR3 sequence is 17 residues long. V shed 0 bases and J shed 2 bases, with 14 bases lying between them. DNA for the CDR3: TGTGCCAGCAGCTTGGATCCGGCAGGGGCCAACACCGGGGAGCTGTTTTTT. It specifies CASSLDPAGANTGELFF.

The chain couples TRBV29-1 to TRBJ2-7; the D gene is possibly TRBD1 (6 bases). Germline V CDR1 and CDR2: SQVTM, ANQGSEA. V dropped 6 bases and J dropped 4 bases, with 13 bases sitting between them. The CDR3 has 12 residues. The CDR3 bases are TGCAGCGTGGCGGACAGAGCGTACGAGCAGTACTTC. Translation gives CSVADRAYEQYF.

This clone was seen only a few times. The V and J genes are TRBV18 and TRBJ2-2; D gene ambiguous. Germline-derived CDR1 and CDR2 are KGHSH and LQKENI. CDR3 length: 13 amino acids. Trimming stripped 4 bases from V and 1 base from J, with 4 bases between. The CDR3: CASSRLNTGELFF. CDR3 sequence (DNA): TGTGCCAGCTCACGGTTGAACACCGGGGAGCTGTTTTTT.

The chain joins TRBV7-3 to TRBJ2-7; the match to TRBD2 covers 9 bases. The CDR3 is 13 amino acids. The germline gives CDR1 SGHTA, CDR2 FQGTGA. The ends lost 5 bases at V and 12 bases at J; junction bases unmatched: 11. Here the CDR3 DNA reads TGTGCCAGCAGCCCCGTACCTAGCGGGACTCTGTACTTC. This gives the protein CASSPVPSGTLYF.

The chain carries TRBV2 and TRBJ2-7, with D possibly TRBD1 on 6 matching bases. V was cut by 2 bases and J by 6 bases, with 11 bases left in between. The V gene's germline CDR1 is SNHLY and CDR2 FYNNEI. The CDR3 length is 13 residues. The CDR3 sequence is CASSERLGGEQYF. CDR3 bases: TGTGCCAGCAGTGAACGGCTAGGGGGCGAGCAGTACTTC.

The gene calls are TRBV27 and TRBJ2-3; TRBD1 or TRBD2 may be the D gene (5 bases each). Germline CDR1 reads MNHEY; CDR2 reads SMNVEV (reference sequence). V lost 7 bases and J 0 bases, leaving 14 bases between the germline ends. This CDR3 contains 15 residues. The CDR3 is CASTPRGLSTDTQYF. The CDR3 DNA reads TGTGCCAGCACGCCTCGGGGCCTCAGCACAGATACGCAGTATTTT.

This chain uses TRBV19 with TRBJ2-6, with D possibly being TRBD2 (5 bases). The CDR3 consists of 15 residues. Trimming left V 3 bases short and J 4 bases short, with 10 bases between. CDR1 is LNHDA and CDR2 is SQIVND in the germline V gene (reference sequence). The CDR3 region is CASSMGAAGANVLTF. CDR3 nucleotide sequence: TGTGCCAGTAGTATGGGAGCGGCGGGGGCCAACGTCCTGACTTTC.

The chain couples TRBV28 to TRBJ1-5, with D possibly being TRBD1 (5 bases). This CDR3 comprises 14 residues. The germline V gene has CDR1 MDHEN and CDR2 SYDVKM. Trimming cost V 4 bases and J 6 bases, with 13 bases left between them. The CDR3 reads CASSSPGPGQPQHF. The CDR3 coding sequence is TGTGCCAGCAGTTCCCCGGGGCCCGGTCAGCCCCAGCATTTT.

This chain uses TRBV5-1 with TRBJ2-3; D gene unclear. The CDR3 covers 13 residues. Deletions cut 0 bases from V and 0 bases from J, with 2 bases between. Germline CDR1 and CDR2: SGHRS and YFSETQ. For the CDR3, the DNA is TGCGCCAGCAGCTTGGGGAGCACAGATACGCAGTATTTT. This translates into CASSLGSTDTQYF.

The chain joins TRBV2 to TRBJ1-5; D is ambiguous. Trimming took 2 bases from V and 0 from J, leaving 8 bases between them. The V gene's germline CDR1 is SNHLY and CDR2 FYNNEI. CDR3 size: 15 residues. This CDR3 reads CASSEMLPSNQPQHF. CDR3 in DNA: TGTGCCAGCAGTGAAATGTTGCCTAGCAATCAGCCCCAGCATTTT.

The chain has TRBV9 and TRBJ2-1; 9 bases fit TRBD1. V lost 6 bases, J lost 6 bases, and 4 bases stayed unmatched. This CDR3 has 13 residues. Germline V gene data show CDR1 as SGDLS and CDR2 as YYNGEE. The CDR3 sequence: CASTTTGGNEQFF. In DNA form, the CDR3 reads TGTGCCAGCACAACGACAGGGGGCAATGAGCAGTTCTTC.

The chain joins TRBV9 to TRBJ1-1; a possible D gene is TRBD1 (5 bases). Germline V gene data show CDR1 as SGDLS and CDR2 as YYNGEE. Trimming took off 4 bases at V and 10 bases at J, with 17 bases between the two ends. This CDR3 comprises 13 residues. This chain's CDR3 is CASSPNGRGSAFF. The CDR3 DNA reads as TGTGCCAGCAGCCCCAACGGACGGGGCTCAGCTTTCTTT.

In DNA, the CDR3 is TGTGCCAGCTCACCACCTCTCAGCTCTGGAAACACCATATATTTT. Its protein product is CASSPPLSSGNTIYF. V and J are TRBV18 and TRBJ1-3; D gene uncertain. Trimming removed 0 bases at V and 0 bases at J, with 6 bases between. Germline V gene data show CDR1 as KGHSH and CDR2 as LQKENI. The CDR3 loop spans 15 amino acids.

The rearrangement joins TRBV28 to TRBJ2-7; D perhaps matches TRBD2 (6 bases). Germline V lookup: CDR1 MDHEN, CDR2 SYDVKM. The CDR3 extends over 17 amino acids. V shed 2 bases and J shed 9 bases, with 26 bases lying between them. The CDR3 reads CASSLGAHLGTRGWQYF. In DNA form, the CDR3 reads TGTGCCAGCAGTTTAGGCGCTCATCTCGGGACGCGGGGATGGCAGTACTTC. Supplemented by reference TRBV28 and TRBJ2-7, the full variable domain reads DVKVTQSSRYLVKRTGEKVFLECVQDMDHENMFWYRQDPGLGLRLIYFSYDVKMKEKGDIPEGYSVSREKKERFSLILESASTNQTSMYLCASSLGAHLGTRGWQYFGPGTRLTVT.

The rearrangement links TRBV7-9 to TRBJ1-2, with D tentatively TRBD1 (6 bases). There are 14 residues in the CDR3. V was pared by 1 base and J by 4 bases, with 10 bases between. Germline CDR1 is SEHNR and CDR2 is FQNEAQ (reference sequence). The DNA of the CDR3 is TGTGCCAGCAGCTTAGGACAGGCGAGCTATGGCTACACCTTC. Protein: CASSLGQASYGYTF.

V usage is TRBV18 and J usage is TRBJ2-2, with 10 bases lining up with TRBD2. The ends lost 1 base at V and 1 base at J; junction bases unmatched: 3. The CDR3 is 17 amino acids. Germline V gives CDR1 KGHSH, CDR2 LQKENI. The DNA for the CDR3 is TGTGCCAGCTCACCACTAGCGGGAGGTATGAACACCGGGGAGCTGTTTTTT. This encodes CASSPLAGGMNTGELFF.

The V call is TRBV4-1, the J call TRBJ1-1, with 7 bases aligning to TRBD1. J gave up 3 bases and V 1 base, and 5 bases lay outside the gene matches. Germline V CDR1 and CDR2: MGHRA, YSYEKL. This CDR3 has 15 amino acids. CDR3 residues: CASSQGRTGYTEAFF. In nucleotides, the CDR3 is TGCGCCAGCAGCCAAGGTAGGACAGGATACACTGAAGCTTTCTTT.

This chain uses TRBV11-2 with TRBJ2-7; TRBD2 agrees at 7 bases. The CDR3 extends over 17 amino acids. The ends lost 2 bases at V and 1 base at J; junction bases unmatched: 11. Germline loops: CDR1 SGHAT, CDR2 FQNNGV. Written as DNA, the CDR3 is TGTGCCAGCAGCTTAAGTACTAGCGCCGTCTTTTCCTACGAGCAGTACTTC. Translated: CASSLSTSAVFSYEQYF.

The chain employs TRBV30 and TRBJ1-4; 10 bases fit TRBD1. CDR1 and CDR2 from the germline V gene are GTSNPN and SVGIG (reference sequence). The CDR3 length is 13 residues. J lost 7 bases, V lost 6 bases, and 5 bases had no gene match. CDR3 DNA sequence: TGTGCCTGTAGACAGGGGGCAAGTGAAAAACTGTTTTTT. This encodes CACRQGASEKLFF.

As DNA, the CDR3 is TGTGCCAGCAGTCCTTCCTTGAGACAGGCGACTGAAGCTTTCTTT. This gives the protein CASSPSLRQATEAFF. The chain combines TRBV13 with TRBJ1-1, with D maybe TRBD1 (6 bases). Looked up from germline, CDR1 is PRHDT and CDR2 is FYEKMQ (reference sequence). The CDR3 has 15 residues. With 6 bases removed from V and 5 bases from J, the gap between germline ends came to 19 bases.

The chain carries TRBV19 and TRBJ2-1; 7 bases fit TRBD2. Unmatched junction bases numbered 12, after V lost 6 bases and J lost 4 bases. CDR1 is LNHDA, CDR2 SQIVND, per germline (reference sequence). The CDR3 spans 16 residues. The CDR3 DNA follows: TGTGCCAGTAGACGGACTAGGAACACGTTATACAATGAGCAGTTCTTC. This codes for CASRRTRNTLYNEQFF.

The rearrangement links TRBV6-5 to TRBJ2-3, with D uncertain. Trimming shortened V by 6 bases and J by 0 bases, and 13 bases separated the two germline ends. This CDR3 is built from 15 residues. CDR1 MNHEY and CDR2 SVGAGI come from the germline V gene. The CDR3 bases are TGTGCCAGCAGAGCCCAGCCGTTGAGCACAGATACGCAGTATTTT. This encodes CASRAQPLSTDTQYF.

The rearrangement uses TRBV27 and TRBJ1-2, with a tentative D call TRBD1 (6 bases). V was trimmed by 6 bases and J by 8 bases, leaving 16 bases between them. Germline CDR1 reads MNHEY; CDR2 reads SMNVEV (reference sequence). The CDR3 extends over 13 amino acids. The DNA for the CDR3 is TGTGCCAGCAGCCCGCAGGGGAGTCGAGGCTACACCTTC. It is translated as CASSPQGSRGYTF.

V is TRBV5-6 and J is TRBJ2-5, with D perhaps TRBD2 (6 bases). Looked up from germline, CDR1 is SGHDT and CDR2 is YYEEEE. The CDR3 loop spans 15 amino acids. The V and J ends lost 1 base and 5 bases respectively, with 15 bases between them. The CDR3 sequence is CASSLKGLHRETQYF. The CDR3 DNA is TGTGCCAGCAGCTTGAAGGGACTCCATAGGGAGACCCAGTACTTC. Full variable domain (rest looked up from reference TRBV5-6 and TRBJ2-5): DAGVTQSPTHLIKTRGQQVTLRCSPKSGHDTVSWYQQALGQGPQFIFQYYEEEERQRGNFPDRFSGHQFPNYSSELNVNALLLGDSALYLCASSLKGLHRETQYFGPGTRLLVL.

By sample fraction, this clone is medium-sized (0.01 to 0.1%). This chain joins TRBV21-1 and TRBJ2-7. TRBV21-1 is labeled a pseudogene. The CDR3 spans 15 residues. Here the CDR3 reads CASSTFYGFTYEQYF. CDR3 coding DNA: TGTGCCAGCAGCACCTTTTATGGGTTCACCTACGAGCAGTACTTC.

The chain employs TRBV5-6 and TRBJ1-2, with D uncertain. CDR1 is SGHDT and CDR2 is YYEEEE in the germline V gene. V shed 2 bases and J shed 7 bases, with 6 bases lying between them. This CDR3 has 11 amino acids. In DNA, the CDR3 is TGTGCCAGCAGCTTAGGACTTGGCTACACCTTC. Translation gives CASSLGLGYTF.